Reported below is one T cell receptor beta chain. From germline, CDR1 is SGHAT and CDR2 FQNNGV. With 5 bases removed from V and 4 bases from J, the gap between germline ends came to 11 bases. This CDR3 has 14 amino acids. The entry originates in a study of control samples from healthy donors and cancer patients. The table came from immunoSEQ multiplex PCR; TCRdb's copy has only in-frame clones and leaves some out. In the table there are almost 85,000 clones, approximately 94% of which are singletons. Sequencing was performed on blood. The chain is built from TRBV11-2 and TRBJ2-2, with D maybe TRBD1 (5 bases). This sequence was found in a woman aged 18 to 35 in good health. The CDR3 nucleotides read TGTGCCAGCAGCCCACAGGTTAGCACCGGGGAGCTGTTTTTT. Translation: CASSPQVSTGELFF.